What follows describes a single T cell receptor (beta chain). What it binds is not known. The record originates from a study of blood T cells in healthy people across ages. The CDR3 is 15 residues long. The V gene's germline CDR1 is SGHTA and CDR2 FQGNSA. V shed 4 bases and J shed 9 bases, with 21 bases lying between them. General observations from the study: It was not possible, with unsorted PBMCs, to conclusively compare naive and antigen-experienced cells.

A second PCR, run for about 7 to 12 cycles, used a sample-barcoded 5' primer plus a J-beta primer mix. TCRdb passed the 5' RACE reads through MiXCR, listing each CDR3 protein once. The table records roughly 680,000 distinct CDR3 sequences, approximately 52% of them present only once. The sample comprised blood. This TCR derives from a woman older than 75 in good health. The J gene is TRBJ2-5, the V gene TRBV7-2, with D perhaps assigned TRBD1 or TRBD2 (5 bases each). CDR3: CASSSTGPAGTSQYF. Here the CDR3 DNA reads TGTGCCAGCAGCTCTACAGGTCCCGCTGGGACGTCCCAGTACTTC. The whole variable domain, remainder taken from reference TRBV7-2 and TRBJ2-5, is GAGVSQSPSNKVTEKGKDVELRCDPISGHTALYWYRQSLGQGLEFLIYFQGNSAPDKSGLPSDRFSAERTGGSVSTLTIQRTQQEDSAVYLCASSSTGPAGTSQYFGPGTRLLVL.